The 31 T cell receptor beta chains presented below share a single source sample, sequenced in a study of blood T cell repertoires in COVID-19. The table came from immunoSEQ multiplex PCR; TCRdb's copy has only in-frame clones and leaves some out. The sample lists around 130,000 clones, more than 75% occurring once. Sequencing was performed on peripheral blood. These receptors originate from a man in his sixties with acute or convalescent COVID-19.

The V and J genes are TRBV4-3 and TRBJ1-2; D is unclear. The CDR3 contains 15 residues. The V end lost 0 bases, the J end lost 3 bases, and 11 bases lay between the germline ends. Germline CDR1 is LGHNA and CDR2 is YSLEER. CDR3 sequence (DNA): TGCGCCAGCAGCCAAGATTCTGGGAGGGACTATGGCTACACCTTC. It encodes CASSQDSGRDYGYTF.

The chain couples TRBV7-2 to TRBJ2-1; 12 nucleotides line up with TRBD2. The CDR3 is made up of 16 amino acids. Germline V lookup: CDR1 SGHTA, CDR2 FQGNSA. Losses at the gene ends were 4 bases for V and 7 bases for J; bases not matched to a gene: 8. The chain's CDR3 is CASSSRLAGVGNEQFF. Here the CDR3 DNA reads TGTGCCAGCAGCTCACGACTAGCGGGGGTCGGGAATGAGCAGTTCTTC.

The chain uses TRBV11-2 and TRBJ2-7; D gene uncertain. CDR1 and CDR2 (germline): SGHAT, FQNNGV. The CDR3 is made up of 11 amino acids. The ends were cut back, 4 bases at V and 2 bases at J, with 3 bases in the middle. CDR3 coding DNA: TGTGCCAGCAGCTACACCTACGAGCAGTACTTC. This translates into CASSYTYEQYF. Full variable domain (outside the CDR3, taken from reference TRBV11-2 and TRBJ2-7): EAGVAQSPRYKIIEKRQSVAFWCNPISGHATLYWYQQILGQGPKLLIQFQNNGVVDDSQLPKDRFSAERLKGVDSTLKIQPAKLEDSAVYLCASSYTYEQYFGPGTRLTVT.

The V call is TRBV9, the J call TRBJ1-5, with D perhaps matching TRBD1 (5 bases). Germline V gene data show CDR1 as SGDLS and CDR2 as YYNGEE. The CDR3 extends over 15 amino acids. Trimming took off 0 bases at V and 6 bases at J, with 13 bases between the two ends. The CDR3 reads CASSVGIREGQPQHF. The CDR3 DNA reads as TGTGCCAGCAGCGTAGGTATCAGGGAGGGTCAGCCCCAGCATTTT.

The gene calls are TRBV11-2 and TRBJ1-4; D is unresolved. Trimming pared 4 bases from V and 0 bases from J, leaving 9 bases between. Germline loops: CDR1 SGHAT, CDR2 FQNNGV. The CDR3 extends over 15 amino acids. For the CDR3, the DNA is TGTGCCAGCAGCTCCCCTAGCGCAACTAATGAAAAACTGTTTTTT. It encodes CASSSPSATNEKLFF. The variable domain in full, completed from reference TRBV11-2 and TRBJ1-4, reads EAGVAQSPRYKIIEKRQSVAFWCNPISGHATLYWYQQILGQGPKLLIQFQNNGVVDDSQLPKDRFSAERLKGVDSTLKIQPAKLEDSAVYLCASSSPSATNEKLFFGSGTQLSVL.

The V and J genes are TRBV29-1 and TRBJ1-4; 9 bases fit TRBD1. Germline V gene lookup returns CDR1 SQVTM and CDR2 ANQGSEA. This CDR3 region has 14 residues. The V and J ends lost 1 base and 5 bases, in that order; junction bases with no gene match: 2. CDR3 residues: CSVEAGTGNEKLFF. The CDR3 coding sequence is TGCAGCGTTGAAGCTGGGACAGGGAATGAAAAACTGTTTTTT.

This clone has a single count. The V gene is TRBV28, the J gene TRBJ1-1; tentative D call: TRBD1 (6 bases). The V and J ends lost 2 bases and 7 bases respectively, with 17 bases between them. Germline values: CDR1 MDHEN, CDR2 SYDVKM. This CDR3 spans 15 amino acids. As DNA, the CDR3 is TGTGCCAGCAGTTTAAGGGTCTCGGGAGGGGGTGAAGCTTTCTTT. Its translation is CASSLRVSGGGEAFF.

This clone was observed a single time. The V gene is TRBV9, the J gene TRBJ1-5, with TRBD1 matching 9 bases. The germline V gene encodes CDR1 SGDLS and CDR2 YYNGEE. This CDR3 is built from 15 residues. V trimming: 0 bases; J trimming: 7 bases; junction bases outside the gene matches: 5. The CDR3 loop is CASSVGGTGKQPQHF. CDR3 in DNA: TGTGCCAGCAGCGTAGGAGGGACAGGGAAACAGCCCCAGCATTTT.

This chain connects TRBV27 to TRBJ2-1, with TRBD2 identical over 9 bases. V lost 5 bases, J lost 1 base, and 6 bases stayed unmatched. This CDR3 has 16 amino acids. Per the germline V gene, CDR1 is MNHEY and CDR2 is SMNVEV (reference sequence). The CDR3, as DNA: TGTGCCAGCAGTAATGAGCGGGGGGCTTCCTACAATGAGCAGTTCTTC. Translating it yields CASSNERGASYNEQFF.

This chain joins TRBV2 and TRBJ1-2, with 9 bases that match TRBD1. Germline CDR1 is SNHLY and CDR2 is FYNNEI. This CDR3 is 14 amino acids long. Trimming at V came to 2 bases and at J to 5 bases, leaving 3 bases not matched to a gene. The CDR3 spells CASSERGTGYGYTF. CDR3 DNA: TGTGCCAGCAGTGAAAGAGGGACAGGGTATGGCTACACCTTC.

This clone was detected only a few times. The gene calls are TRBV7-8 and TRBJ1-3; no clear D gene. The CDR3 length is 15 residues. V was cut by 5 bases and J by 2 bases, with 13 bases left in between. CDR1 and CDR2 from the germline V gene are SGHVS and FQNEAQ. CDR3 sequence: CASSLTVGAGNTIYF. In DNA form, the CDR3 reads TGTGCCAGCAGCCTTACCGTCGGGGCTGGAAACACCATATATTTT.

This clone came up a few times. The chain couples TRBV9 to TRBJ2-3, with D possibly being TRBD1 (5 bases). Germline-derived CDR1 and CDR2 are SGDLS and YYNGEE. The CDR3 extends over 14 amino acids. Trimming left V 2 bases short and J 2 bases short, with 9 bases between. The CDR3 protein is CASSVGHLTDTQYF. The CDR3 bases are TGTGCCAGCAGCGTCGGACACCTCACAGATACGCAGTATTTT.

The V and J genes are TRBV7-2 and TRBJ2-2; no definite D call. Germline-derived CDR1 and CDR2 are SGHTA and FQGNSA. The V gene lost 5 bases and the J gene lost 4 bases, with 5 bases spanning the gap. This CDR3 is built from 12 residues. The CDR3 loop is CASSLFTGELFF. The CDR3 DNA sequence: TGTGCCAGCAGCCTTTTCACCGGGGAGCTGTTTTTT.

V usage is TRBV19 and J usage is TRBJ1-1, with TRBD1 as a possible D gene (6 bases). The length of the CDR3 is 15 residues. V gave up 7 bases and J gave up 1 base, with 16 bases separating them. Germline assignment: CDR1 LNHDA and CDR2 SQIVND (reference sequence). In nucleotides, the CDR3 is TGTGCCAGTACTCCCCACAGGGCCCAGAACACTGAAGCTTTCTTT. Translation: CASTPHRAQNTEAFF.

This rearrangement joins TRBV5-1 to TRBJ1-1, with D maybe TRBD1 (6 bases). In germline, CDR1 is SGHRS, CDR2 YFSETQ. V was clipped by 3 bases and J by 3 bases, with 15 bases between them. The length of the CDR3 is 15 residues. CDR3 protein: CASSSWGPRDTEAFF. The CDR3 DNA follows: TGCGCCAGCAGCTCCTGGGGGCCCAGGGACACTGAAGCTTTCTTT. The full variable domain, with the rest looked up from reference TRBV5-1 and TRBJ1-1, is KAGVTQTPRYLIKTRGQQVTLSCSPISGHRSVSWYQQTPGQGLQFLFEYFSETQRNKGNFPGRFSGRQFSNSRSEMNVSTLELGDSALYLCASSSWGPRDTEAFFGQGTRLTVV.

V usage is TRBV2 and J usage is TRBJ2-5; 8 bases are shared with TRBD1. The CDR3 has 14 residues. The V gene's germline CDR1 is SNHLY and CDR2 FYNNEI. With 4 bases clipped from V and 0 bases from J, the junction kept 1 base outside the gene matches. The CDR3 reads CASSVDRDQETQYF. DNA of the CDR3: TGTGCCAGCAGTGTGGACAGGGACCAAGAGACCCAGTACTTC.

The chain recombines TRBV29-1 with TRBJ2-1; no clear D gene. Trimming shortened V by 5 bases and J by 15 bases, and 17 bases separated the two germline ends. The germline V gene encodes CDR1 SQVTM and CDR2 ANQGSEA. This CDR3 has 11 residues. The CDR3 here is CSVHEVGHPFF. The CDR3 DNA reads TGCAGCGTTCATGAGGTTGGTCATCCGTTCTTC.

CDR3 DNA sequence: TGTGCCAGCTCACTACAGGGGGCCAACCAAGAGACCCAGTACTTC. The encoded protein is CASSLQGANQETQYF. The chain joins TRBV18 to TRBJ2-5; 9 nucleotides agree with TRBD1. V shed 4 bases and J 0 bases; nucleotides not matched to a gene: 3. This CDR3 is 15 amino acids long. Per germline, CDR1 KGHSH and CDR2 LQKENI.

The chain recombines TRBV28 with TRBJ2-5; 9 nucleotides line up with TRBD1. The CDR3 extends over 17 amino acids. Germline-derived CDR1 and CDR2 are MDHEN and SYDVKM. The junction had 11 bases not matched to a gene; V was cut back by 3 bases and J by 3 bases. CDR3 sequence reads: CASSFTLQGAQEETQYF. In DNA, the CDR3 is TGTGCCAGCAGTTTTACCTTACAGGGGGCGCAGGAAGAGACCCAGTACTTC.

CDR3 bases: TGTGCCAGCAGCCCCCTAACGGGAAGCAATCAGCCCCAGCATTTT. It codes for CASSPLTGSNQPQHF. This chain links TRBV4-2 with TRBJ1-5, with D unresolved. Trimming took off 4 bases at V and 1 base at J, with 11 bases between the two ends. CDR3 length: 15 residues. Looked up from germline, CDR1 is LGHNA and CDR2 is YNFKEQ.

The V and J genes are TRBV9 and TRBJ1-1, with D possibly TRBD1 on 6 matching bases. V dropped 4 bases and J dropped 2 bases, with 15 bases sitting between them. The CDR3 contains 15 residues. Germline CDR1 SGDLS, CDR2 YYNGEE. CDR3 residues: CASSSLRGSNTEAFF. DNA of the CDR3: TGTGCCAGCAGCTCCTTGAGGGGGAGTAACACTGAAGCTTTCTTT.

J is TRBJ1-2 and V is TRBV28; maybe TRBD1 (6 bases). The CDR3 sequence is 11 residues long. Germline V gene lookup returns CDR1 MDHEN and CDR2 SYDVKM. The V and J ends lost 8 bases and 4 bases respectively, with 8 bases between them. This chain's CDR3 is CASGTTYGYTF. Here the CDR3 DNA reads TGTGCCAGCGGGACAACCTATGGCTACACCTTC.

This clone was picked up one time. The V call is TRBV14, the J call TRBJ1-3; D uncertain. V lost 4 bases and J lost 0, with 10 bases in between. Looked up from germline, CDR1 is SGHDN and CDR2 is FVKESK. This CDR3 spans 15 amino acids. CDR3 sequence: CASSLLRGSGNTIYF. The CDR3 DNA reads as TGTGCCAGCAGCCTTTTACGGGGCTCTGGAAACACCATATATTTT.

This sequence joins TRBV5-1 and TRBJ2-5; TRBD1 agrees at 11 bases. This CDR3 has 15 residues. Germline CDR1 is SGHRS and CDR2 is YFSETQ. V was clipped by 3 bases and J by 2 bases; unmatched bases: 3. CDR3 in amino acids: CASSWTGGPQETQYF. In DNA, the CDR3 is TGCGCCAGCAGCTGGACAGGGGGCCCTCAAGAGACCCAGTACTTC.

The chain has TRBV10-3 and TRBJ2-2; 9 nucleotides agree with TRBD1. The CDR3 covers 15 residues. Germline lookup yields CDR1 ENHRY and CDR2 SYGVKD. With 4 bases clipped from V and 6 bases from J, the junction kept 6 bases outside the gene matches. CDR3 sequence: CAISGGTGTPGELFF. CDR3 bases: TGTGCCATCAGTGGGGGGACAGGGACCCCCGGGGAGCTGTTTTTT.

The chain recombines TRBV7-2 with TRBJ1-5, with TRBD1 matching 10 bases. The CDR3 extends over 15 amino acids. The germline gives CDR1 SGHTA, CDR2 FQGNSA. Trimming at V came to 2 bases and at J to 7 bases, leaving 5 bases not matched to a gene. CDR3 loop: CASSLSTGGDQPQHF. The CDR3 DNA reads as TGTGCCAGCAGCTTATCGACAGGGGGCGACCAGCCCCAGCATTTT.

A single count supports this clone. The chain links TRBV24-1 to TRBJ2-1; TRBD2 matches at 10 bases. The germline V gene has CDR1 KGHDR and CDR2 SFDVKD. Trimming took 1 base from V and 7 from J; bases not matched to a gene: 6. The CDR3 covers 16 residues. The CDR3, as DNA: TGTGCCACCAGTGATTTCACGGTAGCGGGAGGAAATGAGCAGTTCTTC. Residues: CATSDFTVAGGNEQFF.

The chain carries TRBV19 and TRBJ2-7; weak D call: TRBD1 (6 bases). Trimming left V 4 bases short and J 3 bases short, with 10 bases between. The germline V gene has CDR1 LNHDA and CDR2 SQIVND (reference sequence). The CDR3 has 13 amino acids. CDR3 amino acids: CASSTQGDYEQYF. DNA for the CDR3: TGTGCCAGTAGTACACAGGGCGACTACGAGCAGTACTTC. The entire variable domain, with the rest obtained from reference TRBV19 and TRBJ2-7, is as follows: DGGITQSPKYLFRKEGQNVTLSCEQNLNHDAMYWYRQDPGQGLRLIYYSQIVNDFQKGDIAEGYSVSREKKESFPLTVTSAQKNPTAFYLCASSTQGDYEQYFGPGTRLTVT.

This chain's CDR3 is CASTWDRGKKLFF. DNA of the CDR3: TGCGCCAGCACCTGGGACAGGGGAAAAAAACTGTTTTTT. The rearrangement links TRBV10-2 to TRBJ1-4, with 10 positions matching TRBD1. The V and J ends lost 7 bases and 9 bases, in that order; junction bases with no gene match: 5. The CDR3 length is 13 residues. Germline CDR1 reads WSHSY; CDR2 reads SAAADI.

This clone is a singleton in its sample. The chain joins TRBV28 to TRBJ2-6, with 8 bases aligning to TRBD1. CDR3 length equals 15 residues. Germline values: CDR1 MDHEN, CDR2 SYDVKM. V lost 6 bases to trimming and J lost 2 bases; unmatched junction nucleotides: 3. CDR3 residues: CASSSRGPGANVLTF. CDR3 sequence (DNA): TGTGCCAGCAGCAGCAGGGGGCCTGGGGCCAACGTCCTGACTTTC.

The J gene is TRBJ2-6, the V gene TRBV19; 8 positions match TRBD1. The J segment lost 3 bases and the V segment lost 5 bases, leaving 6 bases of the junction unmatched. This CDR3 spans 16 amino acids. Germline V lookup: CDR1 LNHDA, CDR2 SQIVND (reference sequence). The CDR3 spells CASSWQGASGANVLTF. Written as DNA, the CDR3 is TGTGCCAGTAGTTGGCAGGGGGCAAGTGGGGCCAACGTCCTGACTTTC.